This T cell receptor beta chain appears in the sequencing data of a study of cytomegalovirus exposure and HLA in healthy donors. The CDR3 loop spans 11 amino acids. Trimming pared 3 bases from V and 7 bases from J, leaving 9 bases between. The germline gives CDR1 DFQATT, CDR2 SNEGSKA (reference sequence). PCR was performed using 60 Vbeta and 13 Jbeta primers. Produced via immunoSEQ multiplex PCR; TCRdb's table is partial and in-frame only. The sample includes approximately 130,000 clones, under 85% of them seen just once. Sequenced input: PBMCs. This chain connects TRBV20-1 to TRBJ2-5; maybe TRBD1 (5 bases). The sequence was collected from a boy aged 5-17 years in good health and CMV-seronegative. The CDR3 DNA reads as TGCAGTGCTAGCCGTCAGGGGACCCAGTACTTC. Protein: CSASRQGTQYF.